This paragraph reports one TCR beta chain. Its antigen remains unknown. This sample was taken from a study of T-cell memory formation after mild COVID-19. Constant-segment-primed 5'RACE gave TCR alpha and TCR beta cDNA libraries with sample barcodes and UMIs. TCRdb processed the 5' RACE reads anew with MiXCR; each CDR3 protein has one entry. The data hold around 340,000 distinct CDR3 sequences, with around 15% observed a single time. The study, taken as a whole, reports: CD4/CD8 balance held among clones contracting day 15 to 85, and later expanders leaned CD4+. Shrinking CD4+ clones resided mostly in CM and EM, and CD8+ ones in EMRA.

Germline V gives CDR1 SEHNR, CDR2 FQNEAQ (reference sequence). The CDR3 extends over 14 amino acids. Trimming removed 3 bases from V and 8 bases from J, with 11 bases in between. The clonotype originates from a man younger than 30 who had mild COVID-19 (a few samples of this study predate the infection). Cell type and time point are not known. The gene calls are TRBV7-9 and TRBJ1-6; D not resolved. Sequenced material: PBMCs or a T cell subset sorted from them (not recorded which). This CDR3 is CASSFDGSDSPLHF. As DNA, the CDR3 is TGTGCCAGCAGCTTCGACGGATCTGATTCACCCCTCCACTTT.